This T cell receptor beta chain was recorded in a study of neurological immune-mediated disorders. Germline trimming cut 1 base from V and 6 bases from J; bases unmatched to any gene: 5. This CDR3 has 16 residues. Time point denoted: longitudinal time-point 1 (baseline). The starting material, 2 million PBMCs stored at -80 C, gave rise to the unsorted libraries. TCRdb re-analysed the 5' RACE reads in MiXCR, keeping a single row per CDR3 protein. The table has tens of thousands of distinct CDR3 sequences, roughly 10% seen once. Many counts were recorded for this clonotype. The material sequenced was PBMCs. This receptor was taken from a man aged 25-45 years in good health. This chain links TRBV12-3 or TRBV12-4 with TRBJ2-1, with TRBD2 matching over 11 bases. The CDR3 loop reads CASSLGRTSGLNEQFF. The CDR3 DNA sequence: TGTGCCAGCAGTTTAGGAAGGACTAGCGGGCTCAATGAGCAGTTCTTC.